The next 32 T cell receptor beta chains were all read from a single sample in a study of neurological immune-mediated disorders. Each CDR3 protein is one row after TCRdb ran MiXCR on the 5' RACE reads. The profile covers 50,000 to 75,000 distinct CDR3 sequences, with 3.5% to 4.5% appearing a single time and 2.5% to 3% taken by the ten largest. The specimen sequenced was PBMCs. Receptor source: a man aged 45 to 65 with multiple sclerosis.

Comment on this clonotype: One end of the junction varies from germline; a read error may be responsible. The chain recombines TRBV5-1 with TRBJ1-6; unclear D gene. The CDR3 contains 15 residues. CDR1 SGHRS and CDR2 YFSETQ come from the germline V gene. CDR3 loop: CASSPTSGPNSPLNF. The CDR3 region has the DNA TGCGCCAGCAGCCCAACCTCCGGCCCTAATTCACCCCTCAACTTT.

In its sample, this clonotype was seen a few times. The junction differs from germline at one of its ends, possibly a read error. The chain employs TRBV12-3 or TRBV12-4 and TRBJ1-6; D unresolved. The CDR3 is 13 amino acids. The CDR3 is CASSPGSGSPLNF. The CDR3 DNA sequence: TGTGCCAGCAGCCCAGGTTCTGGATCACCCCTCAACTTT.

This clonotype has at least ten counts. This chain links TRBV20-1 with TRBJ2-2; 9 bases are shared with TRBD1. Losses at the gene ends were 6 bases for V and 8 bases for J; bases not matched to a gene: 7. The CDR3 is 13 amino acids. Per the germline V gene, CDR1 is DFQATT and CDR2 is SNEGSKA (reference sequence). The DNA for the CDR3 is TGCAGTGCGGGACAGGGTGGAAAGGGGGAGCTGTTTTTT. Translated: CSAGQGGKGELFF.

This clonotype was observed a few times. The V gene is TRBV3-1, the J gene TRBJ2-3, with no clear D. Germline lookup yields CDR1 LGHDT and CDR2 YNNKEL (reference sequence). Between the trimmed V and J ends, which lost 8 bases and 2 bases, there was a span of 11 bases. The CDR3 contains 13 residues. The CDR3 DNA reads TGTGCCAGCCGGGCTCTTACCACAGATACGCAGTATTTT. Protein product: CASRALTTDTQYF.

This clonotype was counted between two and nine times. A clone one base away is much larger, so this may be a read error. V usage is TRBV7-2 and J usage is TRBJ1-6; the D gene is possibly TRBD1 (6 bases). This CDR3 region has 13 residues. V shed 4 bases and J shed 10 bases, with 11 bases lying between them. Germline CDR1 SGHTA, CDR2 FQGNSA. The DNA for the CDR3 is TGTGCCAGCAGCTCCACCGGGGGCTCACCCCTCCACTTT. Its protein is CASSSTGGSPLHF.

The CDR3, as DNA: TGTGCCAGCAGCCCGGACAGGGGTTACGAGCAGTACTTC. Its translation: CASSPDRGYEQYF. The V gene is TRBV7-8, the J gene TRBJ2-7; 9 nucleotides match TRBD1. The CDR3 contains 13 residues. CDR1 and CDR2 from the germline V gene are SGHVS and FQNEAQ. V trimming: 5 bases; J trimming: 4 bases; junction bases outside the gene matches: 3.

This clonotype appeared many times. J is TRBJ1-4 and V is TRBV20-1, with no clear D. The CDR3 is 16 amino acids. Germline lookup yields CDR1 DFQATT and CDR2 SNEGSKA (reference sequence). V gave up 1 base and J gave up 0 bases, with 12 bases separating them. In DNA form, the CDR3 reads TGCAGTGCTAGAGCGTTCCGGCTCGCAACTAATGAAAAACTGTTTTTT. Encoded protein: CSARAFRLATNEKLFF.

This clonotype was found a few times. The J gene is TRBJ2-3, the V gene TRBV24-1; possible D gene TRBD2, 6 bases. Per germline, CDR1 KGHDR and CDR2 SFDVKD. This CDR3 has 16 residues. V gave up 5 bases and J gave up 3 bases, with 17 bases separating them. CDR3 in DNA: TGTGCCACCAGTGCTGGAGGGAAAGGGGCTACAGATACGCAGTATTTT. It yields the protein CATSAGGKGATDTQYF.

In this sample, this clonotype turned up many times. This chain joins TRBV7-8 and TRBJ2-7, with unresolved D. The germline V gene encodes CDR1 SGHVS and CDR2 FQNEAQ. The CDR3 is 12 residues long. V was shortened by 6 bases and J by 5 bases, with 11 bases between the two germline ends. The CDR3 spells CASRSPPDEQYV. The CDR3 region has the DNA TGTGCCAGCAGGTCCCCCCCGGACGAGCAGTACGTC.

Sample share makes this clonotype medium-sized. The chain has TRBV3-1 and TRBJ2-2; D unresolved. V was trimmed by 2 bases and J by 6 bases, leaving 7 bases between them. The germline V gene has CDR1 LGHDT and CDR2 YNNKEL (reference sequence). This CDR3 comprises 13 residues. For the CDR3, the DNA is TGTGCCAGCAGCCAAATTCGGGCCGGGGAGCTGTTTTTT. It encodes CASSQIRAGELFF.

This clonotype was seen only a few times. The chain recombines TRBV5-1 with TRBJ1-2; D is unclear. With 0 bases removed from V and 5 bases from J, the gap between germline ends came to 8 bases. The CDR3 runs 13 residues. Germline CDR1 SGHRS, CDR2 YFSETQ. Written as DNA, the CDR3 is TGCGCCAGCAGCTTGGGGGCATTATATGGCTACACCTTC. Translation gives CASSLGALYGYTF.

This clonotype has a count of ten or more. This chain connects TRBV10-3 to TRBJ2-7; D is possibly TRBD1 (6 bases). The CDR3 runs 14 residues. Germline-derived CDR1 and CDR2 are ENHRY and SYGVKD. The ends were cut back, 7 bases at V and 4 bases at J, with 17 bases in the middle. This CDR3 is CAINGPGDMYEQYF. For the CDR3, the DNA is TGTGCCATCAATGGGCCTGGGGACATGTACGAGCAGTACTTC.

This clonotype was observed a few times. The rearrangement joins TRBV12-3 or TRBV12-4 to TRBJ2-7; no firm D call. There are 12 residues in the CDR3. V lost 6 bases, J lost 4 bases, and 10 bases lay in between. CDR3 bases: TGTGCCAGCAGCCCGGCCCCTTACGAGCAGTACTTC. As protein: CASSPAPYEQYF.

This clonotype was seen at least ten times. This chain links TRBV5-1 with TRBJ2-3; D may match TRBD1 or TRBD2 (7 bases each). Germline V lookup: CDR1 SGHRS, CDR2 YFSETQ. Trimming pared 7 bases from V and 2 bases from J, leaving 20 bases between. The CDR3 is 16 residues long. CDR3 protein: CASRPQGGTYTDTQYF. The CDR3 coding sequence is TGCGCCAGCCGGCCCCAGGGGGGGACCTACACAGATACGCAGTATTTT. Variable domain in full (rest from reference TRBV5-1 and TRBJ2-3): KAGVTQTPRYLIKTRGQQVTLSCSPISGHRSVSWYQQTPGQGLQFLFEYFSETQRNKGNFPGRFSGRQFSNSRSEMNVSTLELGDSALYLCASRPQGGTYTDTQYFGPGTRLTVL.

This clonotype has ten or more counts. This rearrangement joins TRBV5-1 to TRBJ2-2; 11 nucleotides agree with TRBD1. The germline CDR1 and CDR2 sequences are SGHRS and YFSETQ. J lost 4 bases, V lost 4 bases, and 6 bases had no gene match. The CDR3 length is 16 residues. The CDR3 sequence is CASSAPGQGGTGELFF. CDR3 bases: TGCGCCAGCAGCGCCCCGGGACAGGGGGGCACCGGGGAGCTGTTTTTT.

The chain combines TRBV18 with TRBJ1-1; D unresolved. The CDR3 extends over 14 amino acids. Germline CDR1 is KGHSH and CDR2 is LQKENI. Trimming left V 3 bases short and J 8 bases short, with 16 bases between. The CDR3 bases are TGTGCCAGCTCACCTAGGGAAATGGCCGTCGAAGCTTTCTTT. Translating it yields CASSPREMAVEAFF.

This clonotype was observed many times. V usage is TRBV5-6 and J usage is TRBJ2-4; TRBD2 matches at 7 bases. With V trimmed by 4 bases and J by 7 bases, 11 bases remained unmatched. Germline V gene sequence: CDR1 SGHDT, CDR2 YYEEEE. This CDR3 region has 15 residues. CDR3 residues: CASSQGLARGNIQYF. The CDR3 region has the DNA TGTGCCAGCAGCCAGGGATTAGCGCGGGGGAACATTCAGTACTTC.

This clonotype was recorded many times. This chain links TRBV20-1 with TRBJ2-4; D uncertain. Trimming stripped 2 bases from V and 1 base from J, with 12 bases between. The CDR3 consists of 15 residues. The germline CDR1 and CDR2 sequences are DFQATT and SNEGSKA (reference sequence). This chain's CDR3 is CSARNLVTAKNIQYF. The CDR3, as DNA: TGCAGTGCTAGAAACCTGGTTACCGCCAAAAACATTCAGTACTTC.

The table lists this clonotype with many counts. The rearrangement links TRBV12-3 or TRBV12-4 to TRBJ2-5; TRBD1 or TRBD2 may be the D gene (5 bases each). This CDR3 region has 15 residues. V was clipped by 6 bases and J by 7 bases, with 21 bases between them. The CDR3 region has the DNA TGTGCCAGCAGCGCCCCCTGGGGGATTGCGGGGACCCAGTACTTC. Translating gives CASSAPWGIAGTQYF.

This clonotype has ten or more counts. The V call is TRBV12-3 or TRBV12-4, the J call TRBJ2-3; 9 bases agree with TRBD1. Trimming took 3 bases from V and 0 from J; bases not matched to a gene: 4. The CDR3 length is 16 residues. CDR3 amino acids: CASSLGDRVSTDTQYF. For the CDR3, the DNA is TGTGCCAGCAGTTTGGGGGACAGGGTCAGCACAGATACGCAGTATTTT.

Ten or more counts support this clonotype. The gene calls are TRBV3-1 and TRBJ1-2; D possibly corresponds to TRBD1 (6 bases). CDR1 LGHDT and CDR2 YNNKEL come from the germline V gene (reference sequence). CDR3 length: 14 amino acids. V shed 0 bases and J shed 4 bases, with 9 bases lying between them. CDR3 residues: CASSQDGTFYGYTF. The CDR3 region has the DNA TGTGCCAGCAGCCAAGACGGGACATTCTATGGCTACACCTTC.

This clonotype was recorded many times. The chain recombines TRBV5-1 with TRBJ2-3, with 7 bases matching TRBD2. The CDR3 has 16 amino acids. V gave up 4 bases and J gave up 0 bases; unmatched junction bases: 8. Germline V CDR1 and CDR2: SGHRS, YFSETQ. CDR3 loop: CASSQGLVSSTDTQYF. The CDR3, as DNA: TGCGCCAGCAGCCAAGGACTAGTTAGTAGCACAGATACGCAGTATTTT.

This clonotype was seen at least ten times. This rearrangement joins TRBV9 to TRBJ2-3; possibly TRBD1 for D (5 bases). The CDR3 length is 15 residues. Trimming took off 0 bases at V and 3 bases at J, with 11 bases between the two ends. The V gene's germline CDR1 is SGDLS and CDR2 YYNGEE. In DNA form, the CDR3 reads TGTGCCAGCAGCGTAGAGGCAGGGAAGACAGATACGCAGTATTTT. Protein: CASSVEAGKTDTQYF. The variable domain in full, with the rest retrieved from reference TRBV9 and TRBJ2-3, is DSGVTQTPKHLITATGQRVTLRCSPRSGDLSVYWYQQSLDQGLQFLIQYYNGEERAKGNILERFSAQQFPDLHSELNLSSLELGDSALYFCASSVEAGKTDTQYFGPGTRLTVL.

This clonotype was seen ten or more times. The genes are TRBV12-3 or TRBV12-4 and TRBJ2-1; a weak D match, TRBD1 (5 bases). V dropped 6 bases and J dropped 0 bases, with 12 bases sitting between them. This CDR3 region has 15 residues. The CDR3 region is CASSLRQYSYNEQFF. The CDR3 nucleotides read TGTGCCAGCAGCTTGAGACAGTACTCCTACAATGAGCAGTTCTTC.

Regarding this clonotype: A read error is likely, as this CDR3 ends without the conserved phenylalanine or tryptophan. CDR3 loop: CASSLEAGGRNSPLHN. CDR3 bases: TGCGCCAGCAGCTTGGAGGCAGGGGGTCGGAATTCACCCCTCCACAAT. This chain connects TRBV5-1 to TRBJ1-6; 7 nucleotides line up with TRBD1. The V segment lost 0 bases and the J segment 7 bases; nucleotides outside the gene matches: 7. This CDR3 has 16 amino acids. Germline V gene sequence: CDR1 SGHRS, CDR2 YFSETQ.

This clonotype was observed many times. This rearrangement joins TRBV7-2 to TRBJ2-7; either TRBD1 or TRBD2 may supply D (5 bases each). Trimming pared 5 bases from V and 9 bases from J, leaving 23 bases between. The germline CDR1 and CDR2 sequences are SGHTA and FQGNSA. This CDR3 comprises 15 residues. The CDR3 spells CASSPTGTGVRGQYF. For the CDR3, the DNA is TGTGCCAGCAGCCCGACCGGGACCGGGGTACGAGGGCAGTACTTC.

This clonotype was observed many times. The rearrangement uses TRBV10-3 and TRBJ2-3; D is undetermined. Germline loops: CDR1 ENHRY, CDR2 SYGVKD. V lost 2 bases, J lost 5 bases, and 11 bases lay in between. The CDR3 is 14 amino acids. The DNA for the CDR3 is TGTGCCATCAGTGAGCACCCCTTTCGAGATACGCAGTATTTT. Its protein is CAISEHPFRDTQYF.

Many counts were recorded for this clonotype. The rearrangement links TRBV11-2 to TRBJ2-1, with TRBD2 identical over 7 bases. The CDR3 has 13 amino acids. V gave up 4 bases and J gave up 6 bases; unmatched junction bases: 3. Germline V gives CDR1 SGHAT, CDR2 FQNNGV. The CDR3 sequence: CASSWGTTNEQFF. CDR3 coding DNA: TGTGCCAGCAGCTGGGGGACTACCAATGAGCAGTTCTTC.

This clonotype was counted ten times or more. The V call is TRBV13, the J call TRBJ1-2; D unresolved. The CDR3 length is 12 residues. V shed 2 bases and J shed 8 bases, with 9 bases lying between them. The germline V gene has CDR1 PRHDT and CDR2 FYEKMQ (reference sequence). CDR3 coding DNA: TGTGCCAGCAGCTTAACAGTGGACGGCTACACCTTC. This gives the protein CASSLTVDGYTF.

This clonotype came up many times. The chain uses TRBV4-3 and TRBJ1-1; D is undetermined. With 4 bases removed from V and 0 bases from J, the gap between germline ends came to 6 bases. CDR1 is LGHNA, CDR2 YSLEER, per germline. The CDR3 loop spans 13 amino acids. The CDR3 sequence is CASSPKVNTEAFF. The CDR3 nucleotides read TGCGCCAGCAGCCCTAAAGTGAACACTGAAGCTTTCTTT.

This clonotype was recorded at least ten times. This chain joins TRBV12-3 or TRBV12-4 and TRBJ2-1; TRBD2 matches at 10 bases. The CDR3 runs to 17 residues. The junction had 5 bases not matched to a gene; V was cut back by 2 bases and J by 1 base. In DNA form, the CDR3 reads TGTGCCAGCAGTTTAAGATCTAGCGGGGGATCCTACAATGAGCAGTTCTTC. Translating it yields CASSLRSSGGSYNEQFF.

The sample holds many counts of this clonotype. The CDR3 sequence is CASSLDRGGSYEQYV. As DNA, the CDR3 is TGCGCCAGCAGCTTGGACAGGGGTGGTTCCTACGAGCAGTACGTC. The chain has TRBV5-1 and TRBJ2-7, with 7 nucleotides matching TRBD1. This CDR3 spans 15 amino acids. The V gene's germline CDR1 is SGHRS and CDR2 YFSETQ. V lost 0 bases to trimming and J lost 1 base; unmatched junction nucleotides: 4.